Detailed here is one T cell receptor beta chain. This sample stems from a study of T cells in Graves' hyperthyroidism and ophthalmopathy. TCR beta CDR3 regions were amplified from RNA. During a first-round RT-PCR of the TCR CDR3, the HTBI primer set was used. TCRdb reprocessed the multiplex PCR reads via MiXCR and lists one record per CDR3 protein. The table has about 640,000 distinct CDR3 sequences, less than 25% seen once. Looked up from germline, CDR1 is SQVTM and CDR2 is ANQGSEA. The CDR3 covers 11 residues. The V end was cut by 7 bases, the J end by 2 bases, with 9 bases between. Exclusion criteria comprised uncontrolled infection, other autoimmune disease, pregnancy or lactation. PBMCs were sourced from approximately 9 ml fresh peripheral blood.

The sample was blood. This receptor was obtained from a man aged 30 to 45 with Graves' ophthalmopathy. The genes are TRBV29-1 and TRBJ2-7, with D possibly TRBD2 on 6 matching bases. The CDR3 DNA reads as TGCAGCGGTCGACTAGCCTACGAGCAGTACTTC. Protein: CSGRLAYEQYF.